This paragraph reports one TCR beta chain. The antigen is undetermined. Clones were sequenced by immunoSEQ multiplex PCR, and TCRdb holds only the in-frame ones, with some missing. In the table there are more than 550,000 clones, 72% of which are singletons. This specimen comes from a study of shared clonotypes between healthy human individuals. Overall study context: Donors were a couple of women and three men aged 18 to 49. Study-level points and caveats: Blood was the only sampled material, and tissue repertoires likely differ.

Donors comprised only Caucasian adults living in Nashville, Tennessee. Germline V gene sequence: CDR1 MDHEN, CDR2 SYDVKM. J was trimmed by 8 bases and V by 4 bases; bases with no gene match: 11. The CDR3 has 15 amino acids. The chain combines TRBV28 with TRBJ2-1; 7 nucleotides match TRBD2. Sequencing was done on a sample of memory CD4+ T cells sorted from blood. Subset here: CD45RA-negative fraction. The sequence derives from a woman aged 25-40 years in good health. CDR3 DNA: TGTGCCAGCAGTTCCACGGGCGGGAGACCCGATGAGCAGTTCTTC. Encoded protein: CASSSTGGRPDEQFF.